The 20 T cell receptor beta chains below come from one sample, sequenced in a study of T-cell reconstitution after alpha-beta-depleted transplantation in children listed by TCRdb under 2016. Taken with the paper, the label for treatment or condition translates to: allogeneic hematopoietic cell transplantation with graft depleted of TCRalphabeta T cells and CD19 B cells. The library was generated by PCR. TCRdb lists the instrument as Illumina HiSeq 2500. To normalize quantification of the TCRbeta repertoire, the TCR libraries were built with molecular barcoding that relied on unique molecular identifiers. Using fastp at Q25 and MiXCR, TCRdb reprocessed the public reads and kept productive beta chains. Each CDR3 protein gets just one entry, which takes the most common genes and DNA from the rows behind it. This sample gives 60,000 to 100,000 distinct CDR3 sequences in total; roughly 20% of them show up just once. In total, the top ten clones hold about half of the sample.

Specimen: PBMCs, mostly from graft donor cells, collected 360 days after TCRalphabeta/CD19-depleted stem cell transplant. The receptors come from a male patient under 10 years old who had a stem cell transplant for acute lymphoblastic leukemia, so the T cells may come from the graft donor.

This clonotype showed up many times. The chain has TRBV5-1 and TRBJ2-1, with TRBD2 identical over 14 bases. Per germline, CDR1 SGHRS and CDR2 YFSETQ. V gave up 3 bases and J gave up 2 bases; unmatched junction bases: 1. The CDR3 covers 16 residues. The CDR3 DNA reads TGCGCCAGCAGCTCGGGACTAGCGGGGGCCTACAATGAGCAGTTCTTC. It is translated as CASSSGLAGAYNEQFF.

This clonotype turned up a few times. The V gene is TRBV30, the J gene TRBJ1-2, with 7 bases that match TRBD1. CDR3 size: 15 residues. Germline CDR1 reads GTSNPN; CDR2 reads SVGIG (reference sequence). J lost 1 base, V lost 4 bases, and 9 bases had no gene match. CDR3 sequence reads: CAWTPGTAINYGYTF. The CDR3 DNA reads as TGTGCCTGGACCCCCGGGACAGCGATTAACTATGGCTACACCTTC.

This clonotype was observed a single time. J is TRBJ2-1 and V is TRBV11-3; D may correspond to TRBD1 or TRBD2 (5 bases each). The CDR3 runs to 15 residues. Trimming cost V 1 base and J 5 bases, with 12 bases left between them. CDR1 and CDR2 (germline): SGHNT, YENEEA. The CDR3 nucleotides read TGTGCCAGCAGCTTAGGGGGGTTGAGGGACAATGAGCAGTTCTTC. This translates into CASSLGGLRDNEQFF.

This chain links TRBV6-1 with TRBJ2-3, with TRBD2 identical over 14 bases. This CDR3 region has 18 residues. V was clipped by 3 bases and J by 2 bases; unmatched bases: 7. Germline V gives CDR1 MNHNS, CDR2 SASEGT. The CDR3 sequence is CASSDGTSGSHHTDTQYF. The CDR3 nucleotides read TGTGCCAGCAGTGACGGGACTAGCGGGAGTCATCACACAGATACGCAGTATTTT.

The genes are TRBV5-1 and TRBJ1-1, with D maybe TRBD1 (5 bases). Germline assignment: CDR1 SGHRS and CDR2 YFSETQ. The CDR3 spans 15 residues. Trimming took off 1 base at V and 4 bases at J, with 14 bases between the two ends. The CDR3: CASSLHSGSVTEAFF. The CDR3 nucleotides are TGCGCCAGCAGCTTGCATTCAGGGTCGGTCACTGAAGCTTTCTTT.

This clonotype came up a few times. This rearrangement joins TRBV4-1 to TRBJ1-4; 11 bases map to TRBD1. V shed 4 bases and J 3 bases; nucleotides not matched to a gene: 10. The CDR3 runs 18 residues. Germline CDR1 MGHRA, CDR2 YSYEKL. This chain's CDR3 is CASSPDRGRGSANEKLFF. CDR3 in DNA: TGCGCCAGCAGCCCGGACAGGGGGCGAGGGTCCGCTAATGAAAAACTGTTTTTT.

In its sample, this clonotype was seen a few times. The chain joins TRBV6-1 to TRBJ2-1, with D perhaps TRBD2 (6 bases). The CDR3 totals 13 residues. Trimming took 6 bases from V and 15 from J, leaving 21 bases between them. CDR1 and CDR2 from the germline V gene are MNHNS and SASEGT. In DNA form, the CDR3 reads TGTGCCAGCAGCCACGAACTGGGAGCGGGTAGGTTCTTC. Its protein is CASSHELGAGRFF.

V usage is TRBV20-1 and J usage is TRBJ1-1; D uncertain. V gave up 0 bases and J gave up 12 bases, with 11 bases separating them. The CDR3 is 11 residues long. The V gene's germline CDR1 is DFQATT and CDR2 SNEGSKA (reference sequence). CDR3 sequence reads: CSARDYLSTFF. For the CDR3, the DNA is TGCAGTGCTAGAGATTACCTTTCAACTTTCTTT.

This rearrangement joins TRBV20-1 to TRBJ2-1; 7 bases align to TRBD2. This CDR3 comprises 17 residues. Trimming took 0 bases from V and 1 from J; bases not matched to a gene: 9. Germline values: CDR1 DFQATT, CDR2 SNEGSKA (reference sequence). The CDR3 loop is CSARDDGLEVSYNEQFF. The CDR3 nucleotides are TGCAGTGCTAGAGATGACGGACTAGAGGTTTCCTACAATGAGCAGTTCTTC.

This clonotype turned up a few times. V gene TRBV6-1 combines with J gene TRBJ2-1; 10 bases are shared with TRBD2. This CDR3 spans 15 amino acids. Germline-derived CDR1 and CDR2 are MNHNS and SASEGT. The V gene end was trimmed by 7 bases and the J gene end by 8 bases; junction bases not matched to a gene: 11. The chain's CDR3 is CASKHISGRAHEQFF. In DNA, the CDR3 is TGTGCCAGCAAACATATAAGCGGGAGGGCCCATGAGCAGTTCTTC.

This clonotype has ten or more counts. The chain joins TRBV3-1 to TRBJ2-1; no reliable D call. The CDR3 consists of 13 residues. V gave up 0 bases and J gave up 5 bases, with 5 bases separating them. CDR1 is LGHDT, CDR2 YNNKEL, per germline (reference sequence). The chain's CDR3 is CASSQDSHNEQFF. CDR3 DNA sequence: TGTGCCAGCAGCCAAGATTCCCACAATGAGCAGTTCTTC.

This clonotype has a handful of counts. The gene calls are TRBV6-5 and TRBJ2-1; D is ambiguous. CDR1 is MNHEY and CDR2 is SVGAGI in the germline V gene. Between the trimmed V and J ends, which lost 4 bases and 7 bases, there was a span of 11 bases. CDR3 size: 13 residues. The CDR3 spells CASSFLAKNEQFF. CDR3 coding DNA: TGTGCCAGCAGTTTCTTGGCAAAAAATGAGCAGTTCTTC.

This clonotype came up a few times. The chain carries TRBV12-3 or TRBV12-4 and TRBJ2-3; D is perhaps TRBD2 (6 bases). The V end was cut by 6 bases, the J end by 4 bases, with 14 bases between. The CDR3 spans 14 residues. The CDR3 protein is CASRPGLEADTQYF. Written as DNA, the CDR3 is TGTGCCAGCAGGCCGGGACTTGAGGCAGATACGCAGTATTTT.

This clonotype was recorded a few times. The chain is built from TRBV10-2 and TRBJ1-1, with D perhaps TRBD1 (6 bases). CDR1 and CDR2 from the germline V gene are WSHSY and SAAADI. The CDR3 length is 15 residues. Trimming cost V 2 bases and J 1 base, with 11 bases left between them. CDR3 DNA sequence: TGCGCCAGCAGTGAGGACAGGCGGGGGAACACTGAAGCTTTCTTT. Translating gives CASSEDRRGNTEAFF.

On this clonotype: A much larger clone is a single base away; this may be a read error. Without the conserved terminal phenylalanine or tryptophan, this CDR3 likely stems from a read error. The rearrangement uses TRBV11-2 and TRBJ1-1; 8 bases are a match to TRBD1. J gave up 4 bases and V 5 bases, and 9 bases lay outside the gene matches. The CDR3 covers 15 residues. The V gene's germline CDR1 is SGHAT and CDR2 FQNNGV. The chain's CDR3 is CASSQRGQGVTEAFL. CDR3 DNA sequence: TGTGCCAGCAGCCAACGCGGACAGGGAGTCACTGAAGCTTTCTTA.

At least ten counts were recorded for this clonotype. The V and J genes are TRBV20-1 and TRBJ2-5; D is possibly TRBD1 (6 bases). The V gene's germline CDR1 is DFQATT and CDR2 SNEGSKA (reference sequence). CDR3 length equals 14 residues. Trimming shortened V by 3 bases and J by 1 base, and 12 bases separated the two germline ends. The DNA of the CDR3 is TGCAGTGCTAGGGCCGGGACACCCCAAGAGACCCAGTACTTC. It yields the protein CSARAGTPQETQYF.

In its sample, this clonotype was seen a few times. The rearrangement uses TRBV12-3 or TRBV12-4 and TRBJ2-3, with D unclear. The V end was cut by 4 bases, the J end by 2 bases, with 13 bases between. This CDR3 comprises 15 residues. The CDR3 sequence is CASSYQRQPTDTQYF. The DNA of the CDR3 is TGTGCCAGCAGTTATCAGAGGCAGCCCACAGATACGCAGTATTTT.

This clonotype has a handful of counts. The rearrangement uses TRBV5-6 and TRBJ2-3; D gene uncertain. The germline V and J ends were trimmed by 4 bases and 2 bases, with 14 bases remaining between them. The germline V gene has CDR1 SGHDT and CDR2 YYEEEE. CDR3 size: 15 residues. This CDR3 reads CASSQLAPLTDTQYF. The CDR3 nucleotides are TGTGCCAGCAGCCAATTAGCACCTCTCACAGATACGCAGTATTTT. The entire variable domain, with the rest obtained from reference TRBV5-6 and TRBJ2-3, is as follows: DAGVTQSPTHLIKTRGQQVTLRCSPKSGHDTVSWYQQALGQGPQFIFQYYEEEERQRGNFPDRFSGHQFPNYSSELNVNALLLGDSALYLCASSQLAPLTDTQYFGPGTRLTVL.

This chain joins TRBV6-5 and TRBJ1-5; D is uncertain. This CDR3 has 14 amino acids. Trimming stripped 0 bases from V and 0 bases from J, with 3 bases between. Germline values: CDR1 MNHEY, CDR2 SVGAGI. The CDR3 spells CASSYSYSNQPQHF. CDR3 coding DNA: TGTGCCAGCAGTTACTCGTATAGCAATCAGCCCCAGCATTTT.

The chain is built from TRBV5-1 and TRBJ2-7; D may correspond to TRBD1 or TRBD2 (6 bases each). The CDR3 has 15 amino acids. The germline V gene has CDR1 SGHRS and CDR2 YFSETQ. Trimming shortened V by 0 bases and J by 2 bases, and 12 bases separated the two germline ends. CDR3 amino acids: CASSLDGGATYEQYF. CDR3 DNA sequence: TGCGCCAGCAGCTTGGACGGGGGCGCCACCTACGAGCAGTACTTC.